Listed below are T cell receptor beta chains from one sample, sequenced in a study of beta chain features in type 1 diabetes. The assay was immunoSEQ multiplex PCR, and TCRdb's table has in-frame clones only and misses some. The sample carries 500,000 to 850,000 clones, 11% to 15% recorded once. Sequenced sample: naive CD4+ T cells from blood. These receptor sequences come from a man younger than 35 with type 1 diabetes. Both conserved end residues are part of each CDR3. The D gene is left open where the match is weak. A clone size is listed for some rows: how often the clone was seen (once, few, many), or a class if it is expanded.

J gene: TRBJ2-3
D gene: .
V gene: TRBV7-2
clone size: .
CDR3 DNA: TGTGCCAGCAGCTTAGTGCCGGAGACAGATACGCAGTATTTT
CDR3 protein: CASSLVPETDTQYF

J gene: TRBJ1-2
D gene: .
V gene: TRBV5-1
clone size: .
CDR3 DNA: TGCGCCAGCACCGGTCCGTACTCGGACTATGGCTACACCTTC
CDR3 protein: CASTGPYSDYGYTF

J gene: TRBJ1-4
D gene: .
V gene: TRBV5-1
clone size: few
CDR3 DNA: TGCGCCAGCAGCTTCCGTGTAGGAGGTGAAAAACTGTTTTTT
CDR3 protein: CASSFRVGGEKLFF

J gene: TRBJ2-7
D gene: .
V gene: TRBV7-2
clone size: .
CDR3 DNA: TGTGCCAGCAGCCTCTCGGGGACCGCCAACTACGAGCAGTACTTC
CDR3 protein: CASSLSGTANYEQYF

J gene: TRBJ1-2
D gene: .
V gene: TRBV7-2
clone size: .
CDR3 DNA: TGTGCCAGCAGCACGGACCACCTTCGGGGCTACACCTTC
CDR3 protein: CASSTDHLRGYTF

J gene: TRBJ1-3
D gene: .
V gene: TRBV4-2
clone size: .
CDR3 DNA: TGTGCCAGCAGCCAAATCGGCGGATTCATCTCTGGAAACACCATATATTTT
CDR3 protein: CASSQIGGFISGNTIYF

J gene: TRBJ1-2
D gene: .
V gene: TRBV7-9
clone size: few
CDR3 DNA: TGTGCCAGCACCAAAAATGAAGACTATGGCTACACCTTC
CDR3 protein: CASTKNEDYGYTF

J gene: TRBJ1-2
D gene: TRBD1
V gene: TRBV15
clone size: .
CDR3 DNA: TGTGCCACCAGCCTCCGGACAGGGGCGTCTGGCTACACCTTC
CDR3 protein: CATSLRTGASGYTF

J gene: TRBJ2-7
D gene: TRBD2
V gene: TRBV9
clone size: few
CDR3 DNA: TGTGCCAGCAGCGTAGCTCCCTCGGGGGGGTCCGAGCAGTACTTC
CDR3 protein: CASSVAPSGGSEQYF

J gene: TRBJ2-3
D gene: .
V gene: TRBV9
clone size: few
CDR3 DNA: TGTGCCAGCAGCGCCTCCATAGGGCGGCCACCACAAGATACGCAGTATTTT
CDR3 protein: CASSASIGRPPQDTQYF

J gene: TRBJ1-1
D gene: TRBD1
V gene: TRBV28
clone size: .
CDR3 DNA: TGTGCCAGCAGTAATAGGGGGCACACTGAAGCTTTCTTT
CDR3 protein: CASSNRGHTEAFF

J gene: TRBJ2-5
D gene: TRBD2
V gene: TRBV4-3
clone size: .
CDR3 DNA: TGCGCCAGCAGCCAAGCGGGAACTAGCGGGGTCCAAGAGACCCAGTACTTC
CDR3 protein: CASSQAGTSGVQETQYF

J gene: TRBJ2-7
D gene: TRBD1
V gene: TRBV6-6
clone size: once
CDR3 DNA: TGTGCCAGCTTCGGCGGGGACAGGGATCCCTACGAGCAGTACTTC
CDR3 protein: CASFGGDRDPYEQYF

J gene: TRBJ2-5
D gene: .
V gene: TRBV7-9
clone size: few
CDR3 DNA: TGTGCCAGCAGCTACCAGGGCATCCAAGAGACCCAGTACTTC
CDR3 protein: CASSYQGIQETQYF

J gene: TRBJ2-3
D gene: TRBD1
V gene: TRBV25-1
clone size: few
CDR3 DNA: TGTGCCAGCAGTGAGGGGACAGGGAGGGCGGCAGATACGCAGTATTTT
CDR3 protein: CASSEGTGRAADTQYF

J gene: TRBJ1-1
D gene: .
V gene: TRBV29-1
clone size: few
CDR3 DNA: TGCAGCGGACACATCGGGTGGGACACTGAAGCTTTCTTT
CDR3 protein: CSGHIGWDTEAFF

J gene: TRBJ2-1
D gene: .
V gene: TRBV4-3
clone size: few
CDR3 DNA: TGCGCCAGCAGCCAAGTAGGGAGGCGCAATGAGCAGTTCTTC
CDR3 protein: CASSQVGRRNEQFF

J gene: TRBJ2-7
D gene: TRBD1
V gene: TRBV9
clone size: .
CDR3 DNA: TGTGCCAGCAGTAGGGCCGGGACAGGGCCCCCCTACGAGCAGTACTTC
CDR3 protein: CASSRAGTGPPYEQYF

J gene: TRBJ2-7
D gene: .
V gene: TRBV10-3
clone size: .
CDR3 DNA: TGTGCCAGCAGTTCCCGACCGAACCAGGGATACGAGCAGTACTTC
CDR3 protein: CASSSRPNQGYEQYF

J gene: TRBJ2-3
D gene: .
V gene: TRBV29-1
clone size: few
CDR3 DNA: TGCAGCGTCCGAGGGGTCGTGGCGGCAGATACGCAGTATTTT
CDR3 protein: CSVRGVVAADTQYF

J gene: TRBJ2-3
D gene: .
V gene: TRBV19
clone size: few
CDR3 DNA: TGTGCCAGTAAACACTCCGGGACCACAGATACGCAGTATTTT
CDR3 protein: CASKHSGTTDTQYF

J gene: TRBJ1-1
D gene: .
V gene: TRBV27
clone size: .
CDR3 DNA: TGTGCCAGCAGTTTAGACAGGCGCACTGAAGCTTTCTTT
CDR3 protein: CASSLDRRTEAFF

J gene: TRBJ2-1
D gene: TRBD1
V gene: TRBV5-4
clone size: few
CDR3 DNA: TGTGCCAGCGGCAAATCCGGGACAGGGAACCGCAATGAGCAGTTCTTC
CDR3 protein: CASGKSGTGNRNEQFF

J gene: TRBJ1-5
D gene: .
V gene: TRBV5-1
clone size: .
CDR3 DNA: TGCGCCAGCAGCGATGGGTACAGCAATCAGCCCCAGCATTTT
CDR3 protein: CASSDGYSNQPQHF

J gene: TRBJ2-3
D gene: .
V gene: TRBV7-2
clone size: few
CDR3 DNA: TGTGCCAGCAGCTTTTCTAGGGGAGATACGCAGTATTTT
CDR3 protein: CASSFSRGDTQYF

J gene: TRBJ2-6
D gene: .
V gene: TRBV25-1
clone size: few
CDR3 DNA: TGTGCCAGCAGTGAATACCCAGGGACTGGGGCCAACGTCCTGACTTTC
CDR3 protein: CASSEYPGTGANVLTF

J gene: TRBJ1-1
D gene: .
V gene: TRBV18
clone size: few
CDR3 DNA: TGTGCCAGCTCATCGTCTCCCATGAACACTGAAGCTTTCTTT
CDR3 protein: CASSSSPMNTEAFF

J gene: TRBJ2-1
D gene: .
V gene: TRBV29-1
clone size: .
CDR3 DNA: TGCAGCGTTGACCGGGACCCTAAGTTCTTC
CDR3 protein: CSVDRDPKFF

J gene: TRBJ1-5
D gene: TRBD1
V gene: TRBV18
clone size: .
CDR3 DNA: TGTGCCAGCTCCCCGACAGGGTCGGGCAATCAGCCCCAGCATTTT
CDR3 protein: CASSPTGSGNQPQHF

J gene: TRBJ2-7
D gene: .
V gene: TRBV10-3
clone size: few
CDR3 DNA: TGTGCCATCAGTGAGTCTGGTCTCTCCTACGAGCAGTACTTC
CDR3 protein: CAISESGLSYEQYF

J gene: TRBJ2-1
D gene: TRBD1
V gene: TRBV28
clone size: few
CDR3 DNA: TGTGCCAGCAGTTTATCTTTTTTCGACAGGGGGGATGAGCAGTTCTTC
CDR3 protein: CASSLSFFDRGDEQFF

J gene: TRBJ1-1
D gene: .
V gene: TRBV18
clone size: .
CDR3 DNA: TGTGCCAGCACTTATGGGAGCAGGAGCACTGAAGCTTTCTTT
CDR3 protein: CASTYGSRSTEAFF

J gene: TRBJ2-7
D gene: .
V gene: TRBV28
clone size: few
CDR3 DNA: TGTGCCAGCAGTTCTGGGGGGACCGCCTACGAGCAGTACTTC
CDR3 protein: CASSSGGTAYEQYF

J gene: TRBJ2-6
D gene: .
V gene: TRBV4-1
clone size: .
CDR3 DNA: TGCGCCAGCAGCCAAGAGTGGCCGGCCCCTGGGGCCAACGTCCTGACTTTC
CDR3 protein: CASSQEWPAPGANVLTF

J gene: TRBJ2-3
D gene: .
V gene: TRBV19
clone size: few
CDR3 DNA: TGTGCCAGTAGTTCCCGCGGCCGTGATACGCAGTATTTT
CDR3 protein: CASSSRGRDTQYF

J gene: TRBJ2-7
D gene: .
V gene: TRBV7-2
clone size: few
CDR3 DNA: TGTGCCAGCAGCTTATTGGGGGGACCTCTCGAGCAGTACTTC
CDR3 protein: CASSLLGGPLEQYF

J gene: TRBJ2-7
D gene: TRBD1
V gene: TRBV4-3
clone size: few
CDR3 DNA: TGCGCCAGCAGCCACAGCCCCGACAGGGGAAAGCAGTACTTC
CDR3 protein: CASSHSPDRGKQYF

J gene: TRBJ2-5
D gene: TRBD2
V gene: TRBV30
clone size: few
CDR3 DNA: TGTGCCTGGAGTGCATACGTGGGAGGGGTAAAAGAGACCCAGTACTTC
CDR3 protein: CAWSAYVGGVKETQYF

J gene: TRBJ1-5
D gene: .
V gene: TRBV7-2
clone size: once
CDR3 DNA: TGTGCCAGCAGCTTAGTGGTGGATGGCAATCAGCCCCAGCATTTT
CDR3 protein: CASSLVVDGNQPQHF

J gene: TRBJ2-1
D gene: TRBD2
V gene: TRBV7-8
clone size: few
CDR3 DNA: TGTGCCAGCAGCTTAGAGCGGACTAGCGGGGCGAGCTCCTACAATGAGCAGTTCTTC
CDR3 protein: CASSLERTSGASSYNEQFF

J gene: TRBJ1-2
D gene: TRBD1
V gene: TRBV7-2
clone size: .
CDR3 DNA: TGTGCCAGCAGCTCGGGCCGGACAGGGCCAGGCTACACCTTC
CDR3 protein: CASSSGRTGPGYTF

J gene: TRBJ1-2
D gene: .
V gene: TRBV5-6
clone size: .
CDR3 DNA: TGTGCCAGCAGCTCTCGGTCATATGGCTACACCTTC
CDR3 protein: CASSSRSYGYTF

J gene: TRBJ2-6
D gene: TRBD2
V gene: TRBV5-6
clone size: .
CDR3 DNA: TGTGCCAGCATCCCGCCAGGAGCGGGGAACTCTGGGGCCAACGTCCTGACTTTC
CDR3 protein: CASIPPGAGNSGANVLTF

J gene: TRBJ2-5
D gene: TRBD2
V gene: TRBV7-6
clone size: once
CDR3 DNA: TGTGCCAGCAGCTTCAGCCTAGCGGGGGGCCAAGAGACCCAGTACTTC
CDR3 protein: CASSFSLAGGQETQYF

J gene: TRBJ2-1
D gene: TRBD2
V gene: TRBV7-9
clone size: few
CDR3 DNA: TGTGCCAGCAGCCGACTAGCGGATGCTCGAGATGAGCAGTTCTTC
CDR3 protein: CASSRLADARDEQFF